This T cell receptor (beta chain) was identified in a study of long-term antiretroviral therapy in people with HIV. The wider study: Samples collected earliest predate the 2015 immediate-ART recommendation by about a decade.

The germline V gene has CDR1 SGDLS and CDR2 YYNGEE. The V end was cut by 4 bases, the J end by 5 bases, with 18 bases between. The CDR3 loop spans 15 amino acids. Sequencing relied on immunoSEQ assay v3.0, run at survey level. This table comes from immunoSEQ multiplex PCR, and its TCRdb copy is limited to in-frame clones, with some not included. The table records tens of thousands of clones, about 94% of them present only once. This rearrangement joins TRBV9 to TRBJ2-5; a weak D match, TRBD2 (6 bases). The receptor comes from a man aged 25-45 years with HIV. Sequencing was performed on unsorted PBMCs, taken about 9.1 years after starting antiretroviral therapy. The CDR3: CASSTGGGYLETQYF. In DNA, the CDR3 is TGTGCCAGCAGCACTGGCGGAGGGTATCTGGAGACCCAGTACTTC.